A selection of T cell receptor beta chains follows, all from one sample in a study of preoperative IRX-2 immunotherapy in early breast cancer. This table comes from immunoSEQ multiplex PCR, and its TCRdb copy is limited to in-frame clones, with some not included. The sample carries about 23,000 clones, approximately 90% recorded once. Sample: tumor tissue, taken after IRX-2 immunotherapy. The receptors were sampled from a human donor with breast cancer. The CDR3 runs from the conserved cysteine through the conserved F or W. D genes are given only for firm matches. Where a row states a size, it is once, few, many or the class of an expanded clone; other rows omit it.

d_call,j_call,clone_size,v_call,cdr3_aa,cdr3_nt
TRBD2,TRBJ2-1,few,TRBV6-5,CASSSPRASGAKEQFF,TGTGCCAGCAGTTCGCCCCGGGCTAGCGGGGCGAAGGAGCAGTTCTTC
NA,TRBJ2-7,NA,TRBV6-1,CARGDSETYEQYF,TGTGCCCGTGGCGACAGTGAAACCTACGAGCAGTACTTC
TRBD1,TRBJ1-2,NA,TRBV7-2,CASSTDRGRGYTF,TGTGCCAGCAGCACTGACAGGGGGAGGGGCTACACCTTC
NA,TRBJ1-6,NA,TRBV28,CASSLGEDPPLHF,TGTGCCAGCAGTCTCGGGGAGGATCCACCCCTCCACTTT
NA,TRBJ1-1,NA,TRBV27,CASRGWVNTEAFF,TGTGCCAGCAGAGGCTGGGTGAACACTGAAGCTTTCTTT
NA,TRBJ2-7,NA,TRBV5-6,CASSLDVGSYEQYF,TGTGCCAGCAGCTTGGATGTTGGCTCCTACGAGCAGTACTTC
TRBD1,TRBJ1-5,once,TRBV30,CAWGRDRVGHQPQHF,TGTGCCTGGGGACGGGACAGGGTCGGGCATCAGCCCCAGCATTTT
NA,TRBJ2-3,NA,TRBV9,CASSVAGGKDTQYF,TGTGCCAGCAGCGTAGCAGGGGGGAAGGATACGCAGTATTTT
TRBD1,TRBJ1-3,NA,TRBV11-3,CASSPGQGPGNTIYF,TGTGCCAGCAGCCCGGGACAGGGACCTGGAAACACCATATATTTT
NA,TRBJ2-7,NA,TRBV5-1,CASSPGTGSYEQYF,TGCGCCAGCAGCCCCGGAACAGGGTCCTACGAGCAGTACTTC
NA,TRBJ1-4,once,TRBV6-5,CASSRQDLGEKLFF,TGTGCCAGCAGTCGACAGGATTTGGGGGAAAAACTGTTTTTT
NA,TRBJ1-1,NA,TRBV6-5,CASSYGFDGVNTEAFF,TGTGCCAGCAGTTACGGGTTCGACGGAGTAAACACTGAAGCTTTCTTT
TRBD1,TRBJ2-2,NA,TRBV6-5,CASSLTGTGTGELFF,TGTGCCAGCAGTCTAACCGGGACAGGGACCGGGGAGCTGTTTTTT
NA,TRBJ2-7,once,TRBV5-1,CASSLGQDYEQYF,TGCGCCAGCAGCTTGGGGCAGGACTACGAGCAGTACTTC
NA,TRBJ2-7,NA,TRBV19,CASSTLTLYEQYF,TGTGCCAGTAGTACCCTGACACTCTACGAGCAGTACTTC
NA,TRBJ1-3,once,TRBV7-2,CASSFSVPVGNTIYF,TGTGCCAGCAGCTTTTCTGTTCCGGTCGGAAACACCATATATTTT
NA,TRBJ1-2,NA,TRBV28,CASSFTGRLFDYGYTF,TGTGCCAGCAGTTTCACCGGCCGTCTATTTGACTATGGCTACACCTTC
NA,TRBJ2-7,NA,TRBV10-1,CASMEGTALREQYF,TGCGCCAGCATGGAGGGGACAGCACTACGAGAGCAGTACTTC
NA,TRBJ1-1,NA,TRBV5-4,CASSLKGTGYYTEAFF,TGTGCCAGCAGCTTGAAAGGGACCGGGTATTACACTGAAGCTTTCTTT
TRBD1,TRBJ1-5,NA,TRBV19,CASSPYRDRVNQPQHF,TGTGCCAGTAGCCCGTATAGGGACAGGGTCAATCAGCCCCAGCATTTT
NA,TRBJ2-1,NA,TRBV2,CATLGTAAEQFF,TGTGCCACGTTGGGGACCGCTGCGGAGCAGTTCTTC
NA,TRBJ1-5,NA,TRBV6-1,CASSEPRRSPQPQHF,TGTGCCAGCAGTGAGCCCAGAAGGTCCCCTCAGCCCCAGCATTTT
TRBD2,TRBJ2-7,NA,TRBV29-1,CSAGLAGGSSEQYF,TGCAGCGCGGGACTAGCGGGGGGGTCCTCCGAGCAGTACTTC
TRBD2,TRBJ2-7,NA,TRBV2,CASSEWLTSASSYEQYF,TGTGCCAGCAGTGAATGGTTGACTAGCGCGAGCTCCTACGAGCAGTACTTC
TRBD2,TRBJ2-5,NA,TRBV25-1,CASRPGGKETQYF,TGTGCCAGCAGGCCGGGGGGGAAAGAGACCCAGTACTTC
NA,TRBJ2-5,NA,TRBV7-8,CASSLVRGETQYF,TGTGCCAGCAGCTTAGTGCGAGGGGAGACCCAGTACTTC
NA,TRBJ2-4,once,TRBV28,CASSYPQNIQYF,TGTGCCAGCAGTTATCCTCAAAACATTCAGTACTTC
NA,TRBJ1-6,NA,TRBV5-6,CASSLAWKNSPLHF,TGTGCCAGCAGCTTGGCCTGGAAAAATTCACCCCTCCACTTT
NA,TRBJ2-5,once,TRBV11-3,CASSLGEGLETQYF,TGTGCCAGCAGCTTAGGAGAGGGTTTGGAGACCCAGTACTTC
TRBD1,TRBJ1-4,NA,TRBV4-2,CASSEGQGVGKLFF,TGTGCCAGCAGCGAGGGACAGGGGGTCGGAAAACTGTTTTTT
TRBD2,TRBJ2-5,NA,TRBV27,CASSWGLAGEETQYF,TGTGCCAGCAGTTGGGGACTAGCGGGAGAAGAGACCCAGTACTTC
TRBD1,TRBJ2-7,NA,TRBV5-1,CASSLGDREYEQYF,TGCGCCAGCAGCTTGGGGGACAGGGAATACGAGCAGTACTTC
NA,TRBJ2-3,NA,TRBV2,CASSATDTQYF,TGTGCCAGCAGTGCCACAGATACGCAGTATTTT
TRBD2,TRBJ2-7,NA,TRBV5-1,CATSGTSSREQYF,TGCGCCACCTCCGGGACTAGTTCCCGCGAGCAGTACTTC
NA,TRBJ2-1,once,TRBV7-2,CASSTGGYNEQFF,TGTGCCAGCAGCACCGGGGGATACAATGAGCAGTTCTTC
TRBD1,TRBJ1-4,few,TRBV28,CASSLNIQGAFEKLFF,TGTGCCAGCAGTTTAAATATACAGGGGGCGTTTGAAAAACTGTTTTTT
NA,TRBJ2-2,NA,TRBV7-2,CASSPAVSNTGELFF,TGTGCCAGCAGCCCAGCGGTCAGTAACACCGGGGAGCTGTTTTTT
NA,TRBJ1-1,few,TRBV27,CASFQGVTEAFF,TGTGCCAGCTTTCAGGGCGTCACTGAAGCTTTCTTT
NA,TRBJ2-1,NA,TRBV7-2,CASSLEFNEQFF,TGTGCCAGCAGCTTAGAGTTCAATGAGCAGTTCTTC
NA,TRBJ2-6,NA,TRBV7-8,CASSYPQSRANVLTF,TGTGCCAGCAGCTACCCACAAAGTCGGGCCAACGTCCTGACTTTC
NA,TRBJ2-1,NA,TRBV20-1,CSAAYNEQFF,TGCAGTGCGGCTTACAATGAGCAGTTCTTC
TRBD1,TRBJ1-4,NA,TRBV6-6,CASSGQGDEKLFF,TGTGCCAGCAGCGGACAGGGGGATGAAAAACTGTTTTTT
TRBD2,TRBJ2-4,NA,TRBV28,CASSLVASGMVGIQYF,TGTGCCAGCAGTTTGGTGGCTAGCGGGATGGTAGGGATTCAGTACTTC
NA,TRBJ1-1,NA,TRBV2,CASRVGGFTEAFF,TGTGCCAGCAGGGTGGGAGGGTTCACTGAAGCTTTCTTT
NA,TRBJ1-5,NA,TRBV28,CASSLLNSNQPQHF,TGTGCCAGCAGTTTACTTAATAGCAATCAGCCCCAGCATTTT
TRBD2,TRBJ2-3,NA,TRBV4-2,CASSQDASGMGTDTQYF,TGTGCCAGCAGCCAAGATGCTAGCGGGATGGGAACAGATACGCAGTATTTT
NA,TRBJ2-7,NA,TRBV5-1,CASSPGRSTSEQYF,TGCGCCAGCAGCCCTGGGAGGTCAACGTCCGAGCAGTACTTC
NA,TRBJ2-7,NA,TRBV21-1,CASSKVVGGPGYEQYF,TGTGCCAGCAGCAAAGTGGTGGGGGGCCCGGGTTACGAGCAGTACTTC
TRBD2,TRBJ2-2,NA,TRBV19,CASSWGASGANTGELFF,TGTGCCAGTAGCTGGGGGGCTAGCGGGGCGAACACCGGGGAGCTGTTTTTT
NA,TRBJ1-5,NA,TRBV5-1,CASSLSGEHQPQHF,TGCGCCAGCAGCTTGTCGGGGGAGCATCAGCCCCAGCATTTT
NA,TRBJ2-6,NA,TRBV5-1,CASSRDSSGANVLTF,TGCGCCAGCAGCCGAGACAGCTCTGGGGCCAACGTCCTGACTTTC
TRBD2,TRBJ2-1,NA,TRBV5-1,CASSSQGSTSVGDYNVAFF,TGCGCCAGCAGCTCCCAGGGTTCTACTAGCGTAGGCGATTACAATGTGGCGTTCTTC
NA,TRBJ2-2,NA,TRBV19,CATPWALNTGELFF,TGTGCCACACCATGGGCGCTAAACACCGGGGAGCTGTTTTTT
TRBD1,TRBJ2-7,NA,TRBV28,CASRTPGQGIYEQYF,TGTGCCAGCAGAACTCCGGGACAGGGGATCTACGAGCAGTACTTC
NA,TRBJ1-5,NA,TRBV19,CASSTRGDNQPQHF,TGTGCCAGTAGTACAAGGGGCGACAATCAGCCCCAGCATTTT
TRBD1,TRBJ2-7,NA,TRBV7-9,CASSWDRGPYEQYF,TGTGCCAGCAGCTGGGACAGGGGGCCCTACGAGCAGTACTTC
NA,TRBJ1-4,NA,TRBV6-6,CASSAPRGGEEKLFF,TGTGCCAGCAGTGCCCCCAGGGGTGGTGAAGAAAAACTGTTTTTT